This TCR beta chain derives from a study of cytomegalovirus exposure and HLA in healthy donors. Germline CDR1 SGHDT, CDR2 YYEEEE. This CDR3 has 14 amino acids. The V end lost 3 bases, the J end lost 8 bases, and 14 bases lay between the germline ends. The primer mix had 60 Vbeta and 13 Jbeta primers. Method: immunoSEQ multiplex PCR; TCRdb's copy keeps in-frame clones and lacks some. The sample shows 100,000 to 150,000 clones, more than 65% of them seen only once. As regards this clone: Its matching antigen is unknown.

General study findings and limits: Earlier analysis found most TCR beta V segments productive about 87% or about 30% of the time. Researchers reported that a few CMV-associated chains were confirmed in vitro as CMV antigen-specific. Among TCR sequences, most were rare, though some public TCRs appeared in many donors. 16,951 TCR beta sequences were associated with HLA alleles at 0.05 false discovery rate in a later analysis.

The chain couples TRBV5-6 to TRBJ2-2, with a possible D match to TRBD1 (6 bases). The sample was PBMCs. The sequence was collected from a man between 50 and 59 years old in good health and CMV-seronegative. The CDR3 protein is CASSSSHRAGELFF. DNA of the CDR3: TGTGCCAGCAGCTCATCCCACAGGGCTGGGGAGCTGTTTTTT.